The 24 T cell receptor beta chains below all came from one sample that was sequenced in a study of metastatic and nonmetastatic thyroid tumors. TCRdb re-analyzed the PCR reads using MiXCR. Seen here are tens of thousands of clones, approximately 16% observed once, and the top ten hold 3.5% to 4%. No patient received treatment before thyroid surgery. The sample comprised blood. The receptor source for this set is a female donor with papillary thyroid cancer or a benign thyroid nodule (not recorded which). Some clones in this sample may be carry-over from other donors' samples.

In this sample, this clone turned up a few times. The V and J genes are TRBV15 and TRBJ1-1; 9 nucleotides match TRBD1. The CDR3 totals 15 residues. CDR1 LNHNV and CDR2 YYDKDF come from the germline V gene (reference sequence). The ends lost 3 bases at V and 5 bases at J; junction bases unmatched: 7. CDR3 loop: CATSSIQGASTEAFF. CDR3 bases: TGTGCCACCAGCAGCATACAGGGGGCTTCTACTGAAGCTTTCTTT.

By sample fraction, this clone is medium-sized. The chain links TRBV30 to TRBJ2-7; tentative D call: TRBD2 (6 bases). The V end lost 2 bases, the J end lost 6 bases, and 11 bases lay between the germline ends. This CDR3 is built from 12 residues. CDR1 GTSNPN and CDR2 SVGIG come from the germline V gene (reference sequence). The CDR3 loop is CAWSPTSFEQYF. CDR3 coding DNA: TGTGCCTGGAGTCCGACTAGTTTCGAGCAGTACTTC. The variable domain in full, completed from reference TRBV30 and TRBJ2-7, reads SQTIHQWPATLVQPVGSPLSLECTVEGTSNPNLYWYRQAAGRGLQLLFYSVGIGQISSEVPQNLSASRPQDRQFILSSKKLLLSDSGFYLCAWSPTSFEQYFGPGTRLTVT.

This clone was recorded many times. The V gene is TRBV24-1, the J gene TRBJ2-3, with 10 bases fitting TRBD2. The V gene end was trimmed by 1 base and the J gene end by 12 bases; junction bases not matched to a gene: 9. CDR1 KGHDR and CDR2 SFDVKD come from the germline V gene. CDR3 length: 15 residues. The CDR3 sequence: CATSDFRLAGVQQYF. CDR3 in DNA: TGTGCCACCAGTGATTTCCGGCTAGCGGGAGTTCAACAGTATTTT.

Notes on this clone: The germline gene is not matched at one end of the junction; a read error may be the cause. The chain has TRBV7-7 and TRBJ1-1; a possible D gene is TRBD1 (6 bases). The CDR3 consists of 13 residues. Germline V gives CDR1 SSHAT, CDR2 FNYEAQ (reference sequence). In DNA form, the CDR3 reads TGCGCTAGCATCCACAGGGCCAACACTGAAGCTTTCTTT. This encodes CASIHRANTEAFF.

The genes are TRBV5-1 and TRBJ2-1; D may be TRBD2 (6 bases). Germline V gene lookup returns CDR1 SGHRS and CDR2 YFSETQ. V lost 0 bases and J 8 bases, leaving 15 bases between the germline ends. The CDR3 consists of 15 residues. This chain's CDR3 is CASSLERAVLYEQFF. The CDR3 bases are TGCGCCAGCAGCTTGGAGCGGGCGGTCCTCTATGAGCAGTTCTTC.

In its sample, this clone was seen many times. The rearrangement uses TRBV5-1 and TRBJ2-2; 7 nucleotides align to TRBD1. Per the germline V gene, CDR1 is SGHRS and CDR2 is YFSETQ. Trimming cost V 2 bases and J 1 base; bases outside gene matches: 5. The CDR3 is 16 amino acids. The CDR3 protein is CASSFAGTENTGELFF. CDR3 DNA: TGCGCCAGCAGCTTTGCCGGGACAGAGAACACCGGGGAGCTGTTTTTT.

This rearrangement joins TRBV12-3 or TRBV12-4 to TRBJ2-1, with D uncertain. The CDR3 is 14 residues long. V was trimmed by 5 bases and J by 4 bases, leaving 12 bases between them. CDR3 bases: TGTGCCAGCAGTCCCTCCTTGCCATACAATGAGCAGTTCTTC. This encodes CASSPSLPYNEQFF.

This clone showed up many times. V and J are TRBV3-1 and TRBJ2-6; no clear D gene. CDR1 and CDR2 (germline): LGHDT, YNNKEL (reference sequence). V lost 2 bases and J lost 0, with 11 bases in between. The CDR3 has 17 residues. The CDR3 bases are TGTGCCAGCAGCCAACCTCGACGTATCTCTGGGGCCAACGTCCTGACTTTC. Protein: CASSQPRRISGANVLTF.

In its sample, this clone was seen many times. The genes are TRBV2 and TRBJ2-7; D ambiguous. V was trimmed by 5 bases and J by 3 bases, leaving 17 bases between them. Germline V gene data show CDR1 as SNHLY and CDR2 as FYNNEI. The CDR3 has 15 amino acids. CDR3 DNA: TGTGCCAGCAGTTTCAGGACGGAGTACCTCTACGAGCAGTACTTC. This sequence encodes CASSFRTEYLYEQYF. Combining the CDR3 with reference TRBV2 and TRBJ2-7 gives the whole variable domain EPEVTQTPSHQVTQMGQEVILRCVPISNHLYFYWYRQILGQKVEFLVSFYNNEISEKSEIFDDQFSVERPDGSNFTLKIRSTKLEDSAMYFCASSFRTEYLYEQYFGPGTRLTVT.

With respect to this clone: Within the sample, other DNA sequences also encode this same CDR3. V gene TRBV12-3 or TRBV12-4 combines with J gene TRBJ1-2; D call uncertain. Trimming left V 5 bases short and J 8 bases short, with 21 bases between. There are 15 residues in the CDR3. The CDR3 spells CASSGPNLNPYGYTF. The CDR3 nucleotides are TGTGCCAGCAGTGGACCTAACCTAAACCCCTACGGCTACACCTTC.

This clone was seen at least ten times. The chain is built from TRBV19 and TRBJ1-5; D gene ambiguous. Germline V CDR1 and CDR2: LNHDA, SQIVND (reference sequence). This CDR3 spans 14 amino acids. Between the trimmed V and J ends, which lost 9 bases and 4 bases, there was a span of 16 bases. The DNA for the CDR3 is TGTGCCAGACTTGAGGTATGGGAAAATCAGCCCCAGCATTTT. Protein product: CARLEVWENQPQHF.

This clone came up many times. This chain joins TRBV9 and TRBJ2-1; D possibly matches TRBD1 or TRBD2 (5 bases each). Germline V gives CDR1 SGDLS, CDR2 YYNGEE. Deletions cut 2 bases from V and 7 bases from J, with 13 bases between. The CDR3 sequence is 14 residues long. The CDR3 DNA sequence: TGTGCCAGCAGCGTGGGACCTAGTAAGAATGAGCAGTTCTTC. It is translated as CASSVGPSKNEQFF.

This clone has a count of ten or more. This sequence joins TRBV10-1 and TRBJ2-7, with 9 bases identical to TRBD2. The CDR3 has 12 amino acids. V lost 3 bases to trimming and J lost 12 bases; unmatched junction nucleotides: 6. Germline-derived CDR1 and CDR2 are WNHNN and SYGVQD (reference sequence). The DNA for the CDR3 is TGCGCCAGCAGTGAAAGCGGGACTAGCCTGTACTTC. Residues: CASSESGTSLYF.

There are many counts of this clone. The V gene is TRBV6-4, the J gene TRBJ1-2; the D is unclear. The CDR3 is 12 amino acids. The germline V gene encodes CDR1 MRHNA and CDR2 SNTAGT. The V end was cut by 2 bases, the J end by 5 bases, with 6 bases between. In DNA, the CDR3 is TGTGCCAGCAGTGACGCGGGGTATGGCTACACCTTC. Residues: CASSDAGYGYTF.

CDR3 nucleotides: TGTGCCAGCAGCCAAGTTGTGCTAGCGGGATCCGAGCAGTACTTC. It codes for CASSQVVLAGSEQYF. The V gene is TRBV3-1, the J gene TRBJ2-7; TRBD2 matches at 9 bases. In germline, CDR1 is LGHDT, CDR2 YNNKEL (reference sequence). The V and J ends lost 1 base and 6 bases, in that order; junction bases with no gene match: 7. This CDR3 is built from 15 residues.

This clone was counted ten times or more. V usage is TRBV5-1 and J usage is TRBJ2-7; D is perhaps TRBD2 (6 bases). This CDR3 comprises 14 residues. Germline V gene sequence: CDR1 SGHRS, CDR2 YFSETQ. V lost 0 bases and J lost 2, with 9 bases in between. In DNA, the CDR3 is TGCGCCAGCAGCTTGGGGGCGGGACCCTACGAGCAGTACTTC. The encoded protein is CASSLGAGPYEQYF.

In the case of this clone: Just one base apart from a much larger clone, this may be a read error. The chain recombines TRBV18 with TRBJ2-3; the D gene is possibly TRBD1 (6 bases). CDR3 length equals 14 residues. Trimming left V 3 bases short and J 4 bases short, with 11 bases between. Germline lookup yields CDR1 KGHSH and CDR2 LQKENI. In DNA form, the CDR3 reads TGTGCCAGCTCACCGCAGGGGATGTCAGATACGCAGTATTTT. It is translated as CASSPQGMSDTQYF.

This clone was counted a few times. CDR3 region: CASSLTSAADYEQYF. CDR3 DNA: TGCGCCAGCAGCTTGACCTCAGCGGCCGACTACGAGCAGTACTTC. The chain couples TRBV5-1 to TRBJ2-7, with D possibly matching TRBD2 (5 bases). Trimming cost V 1 base and J 3 bases, with 14 bases left between them. Germline V gives CDR1 SGHRS, CDR2 YFSETQ. CDR3 length: 15 amino acids.

This clone was counted many times. The V and J genes are TRBV27 and TRBJ2-3; D possibly corresponds to TRBD1 (6 bases). Trimming removed 7 bases at V and 3 bases at J, with 20 bases between. Germline CDR1 MNHEY, CDR2 SMNVEV (reference sequence). CDR3 size: 16 residues. The DNA of the CDR3 is TGTGCCAGCACCCCAGGGGTTTGGGAGAGAACAGATACGCAGTATTTT. Translating gives CASTPGVWERTDTQYF.

By share, this clone ranks as medium-sized (0.01 to 0.1%). This rearrangement joins TRBV19 to TRBJ2-7; 10 bases align to TRBD1. Germline values: CDR1 LNHDA, CDR2 SQIVND (reference sequence). V shed 9 bases and J 2 bases; nucleotides not matched to a gene: 10. This CDR3 has 15 amino acids. As DNA, the CDR3 is TGTGCCAGCCGGCCGCAAGGGACAGGGGCCTACGAGCAGTACTTC. This encodes CASRPQGTGAYEQYF.

This clone was observed at least ten times. CDR3: CASSPGQLLGNTIYF. DNA for the CDR3: TGTGCCAGCAGCCCGGGACAGCTCCTCGGAAACACCATATATTTT. The chain couples TRBV5-8 to TRBJ1-3; 7 nucleotides match TRBD1. CDR1 is SGHTS, CDR2 YDEGEE, per germline. J gave up 4 bases and V 4 bases, and 8 bases lay outside the gene matches. This CDR3 spans 15 amino acids.

The chain is built from TRBV5-1 and TRBJ2-1, with D perhaps matching TRBD1 (6 bases). CDR3 size: 18 residues. V was pared by 0 bases and J by 4 bases, with 20 bases between. Germline CDR1 SGHRS, CDR2 YFSETQ. DNA for the CDR3: TGCGCCAGCAGCTTGGTTGGGTGGGGGACAAATAAGTACAATGAGCAGTTCTTC. Protein sequence: CASSLVGWGTNKYNEQFF. The variable domain in full, with the rest retrieved from reference TRBV5-1 and TRBJ2-1, is KAGVTQTPRYLIKTRGQQVTLSCSPISGHRSVSWYQQTPGQGLQFLFEYFSETQRNKGNFPGRFSGRQFSNSRSEMNVSTLELGDSALYLCASSLVGWGTNKYNEQFFGPGTRLTVL.

This clone was detected many times. V is TRBV7-9 and J is TRBJ1-6; D not resolved. Between the trimmed V and J ends, which lost 5 bases and 6 bases, there was a span of 14 bases. The CDR3 loop spans 15 amino acids. The germline CDR1 and CDR2 sequences are SEHNR and FQNEAQ (reference sequence). DNA of the CDR3: TGTGCCAGCAGCCAGAGGGAGGCCCCTAATTCACCCCTCCACTTT. Protein sequence: CASSQREAPNSPLHF.

This clone was detected a few times. This sequence joins TRBV12-3 or TRBV12-4 and TRBJ2-6, with D unclear. Trimming removed 8 bases at V and 0 bases at J, with 8 bases between. This CDR3 is built from 14 residues. CDR3 region: CASLLDSGANVLTF. The DNA of the CDR3 is TGTGCCAGCTTATTGGACTCTGGGGCCAACGTCCTGACTTTC.